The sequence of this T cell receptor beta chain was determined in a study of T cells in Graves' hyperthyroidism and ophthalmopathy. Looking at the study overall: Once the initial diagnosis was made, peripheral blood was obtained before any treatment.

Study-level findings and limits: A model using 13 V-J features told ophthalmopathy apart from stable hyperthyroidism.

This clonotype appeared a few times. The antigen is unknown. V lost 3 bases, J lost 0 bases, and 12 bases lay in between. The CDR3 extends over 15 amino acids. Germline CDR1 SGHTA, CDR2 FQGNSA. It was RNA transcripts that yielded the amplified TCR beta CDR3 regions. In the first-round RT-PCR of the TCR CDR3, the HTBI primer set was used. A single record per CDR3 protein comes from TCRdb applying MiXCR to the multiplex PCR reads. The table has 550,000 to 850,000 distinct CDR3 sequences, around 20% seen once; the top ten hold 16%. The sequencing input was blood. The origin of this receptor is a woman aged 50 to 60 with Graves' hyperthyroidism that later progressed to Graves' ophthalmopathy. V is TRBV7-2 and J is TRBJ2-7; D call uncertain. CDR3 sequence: CASSFTRYSSYEQYF. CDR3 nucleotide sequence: TGTGCCAGCAGCTTTACCAGGTATAGCTCCTACGAGCAGTACTTC.